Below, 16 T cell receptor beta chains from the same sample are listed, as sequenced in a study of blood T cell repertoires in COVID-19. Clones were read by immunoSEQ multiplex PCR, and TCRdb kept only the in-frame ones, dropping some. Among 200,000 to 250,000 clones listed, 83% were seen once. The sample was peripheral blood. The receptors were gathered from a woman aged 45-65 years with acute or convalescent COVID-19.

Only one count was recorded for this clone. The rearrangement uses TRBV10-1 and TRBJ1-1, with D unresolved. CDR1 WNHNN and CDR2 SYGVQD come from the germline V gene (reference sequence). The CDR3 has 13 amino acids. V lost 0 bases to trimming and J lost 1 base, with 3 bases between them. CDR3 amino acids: CASSESKNTEAFF. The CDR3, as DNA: TGCGCCAGCAGTGAGTCCAAGAACACTGAAGCTTTCTTT.

CDR3 sequence: CASTRGYEQYF. The CDR3 nucleotides are TGTGCCAGCACCCGAGGCTACGAGCAGTACTTC. The chain joins TRBV28 to TRBJ2-7; no clear D. V dropped 7 bases and J dropped 3 bases, with 7 bases sitting between them. The CDR3 runs to 11 residues. Germline V gives CDR1 MDHEN, CDR2 SYDVKM.

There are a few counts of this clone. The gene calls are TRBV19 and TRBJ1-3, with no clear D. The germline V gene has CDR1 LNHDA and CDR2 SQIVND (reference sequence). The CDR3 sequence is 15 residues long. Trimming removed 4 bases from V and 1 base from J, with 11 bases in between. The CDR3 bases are TGTGCCAGTAGTACCGTGTTCGGGTCTGGAAACACCATATATTTT. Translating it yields CASSTVFGSGNTIYF.

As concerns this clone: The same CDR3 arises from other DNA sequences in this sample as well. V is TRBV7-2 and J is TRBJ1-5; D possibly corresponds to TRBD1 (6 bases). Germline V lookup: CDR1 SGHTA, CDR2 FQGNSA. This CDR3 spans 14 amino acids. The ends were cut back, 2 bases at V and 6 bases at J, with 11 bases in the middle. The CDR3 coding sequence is TGTGCCAGCAGCTTACAGGGAGGGGGTCAGCCCCAGCATTTT. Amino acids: CASSLQGGGQPQHF.

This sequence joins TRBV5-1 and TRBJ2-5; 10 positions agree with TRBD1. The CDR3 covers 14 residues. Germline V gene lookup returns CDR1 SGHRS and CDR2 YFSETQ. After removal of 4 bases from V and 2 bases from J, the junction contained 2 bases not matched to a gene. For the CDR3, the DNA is TGCGCCAGCAGCAGGGACAGGGGACAAGAGACCCAGTACTTC. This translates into CASSRDRGQETQYF.

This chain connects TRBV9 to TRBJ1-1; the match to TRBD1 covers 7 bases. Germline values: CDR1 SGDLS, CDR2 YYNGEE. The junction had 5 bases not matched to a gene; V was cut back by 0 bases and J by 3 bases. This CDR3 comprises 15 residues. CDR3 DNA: TGTGCCAGCAGCGTAGGTGGAGGGGGCTACACTGAAGCTTTCTTT. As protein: CASSVGGGGYTEAFF.

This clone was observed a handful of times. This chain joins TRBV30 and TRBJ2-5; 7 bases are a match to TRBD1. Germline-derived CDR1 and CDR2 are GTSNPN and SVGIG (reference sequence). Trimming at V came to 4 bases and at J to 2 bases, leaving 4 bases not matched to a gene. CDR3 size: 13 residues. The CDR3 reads CAWTYRGQETQYF. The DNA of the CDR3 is TGTGCCTGGACTTACAGGGGACAAGAGACCCAGTACTTC.

The CDR3 spells CASSQGDRFGETQYF. CDR3 bases: TGTGCCAGCAGCCAAGGGGACAGGTTCGGGGAGACCCAGTACTTC. V is TRBV14 and J is TRBJ2-5, with 8 positions matching TRBD1. The CDR3 runs 15 residues. CDR1 and CDR2 (germline): SGHDN, FVKESK. V shed 1 base and J 5 bases; nucleotides not matched to a gene: 6.

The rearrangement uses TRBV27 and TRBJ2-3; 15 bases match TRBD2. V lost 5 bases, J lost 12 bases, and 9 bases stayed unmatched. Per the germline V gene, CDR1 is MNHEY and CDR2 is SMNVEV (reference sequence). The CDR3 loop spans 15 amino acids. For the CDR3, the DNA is TGTGCCAGCAGTATGGGGACTAGCGGGGGGAAATCCCAGTATTTT. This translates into CASSMGTSGGKSQYF.

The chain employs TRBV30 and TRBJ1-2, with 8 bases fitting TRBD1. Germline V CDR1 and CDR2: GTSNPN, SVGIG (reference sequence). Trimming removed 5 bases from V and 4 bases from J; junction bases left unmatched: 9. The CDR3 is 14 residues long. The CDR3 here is CAWAGTGDFYGYTF. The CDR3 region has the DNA TGTGCCTGGGCCGGGACAGGAGATTTCTATGGCTACACCTTC.

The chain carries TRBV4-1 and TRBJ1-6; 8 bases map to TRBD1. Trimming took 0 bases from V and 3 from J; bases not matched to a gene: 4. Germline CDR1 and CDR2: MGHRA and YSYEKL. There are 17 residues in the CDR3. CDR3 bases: TGCGCCAGCAGCCAAGAGGGACAGGTCGGCTATAATTCACCCCTCCACTTT. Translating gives CASSQEGQVGYNSPLHF.

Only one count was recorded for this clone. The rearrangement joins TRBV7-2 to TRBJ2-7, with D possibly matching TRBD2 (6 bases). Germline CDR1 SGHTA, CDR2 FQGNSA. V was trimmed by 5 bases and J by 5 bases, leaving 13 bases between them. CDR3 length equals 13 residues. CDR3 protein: CASSPWRDHEQYF. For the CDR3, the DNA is TGTGCCAGCAGCCCGTGGAGGGACCACGAGCAGTACTTC.

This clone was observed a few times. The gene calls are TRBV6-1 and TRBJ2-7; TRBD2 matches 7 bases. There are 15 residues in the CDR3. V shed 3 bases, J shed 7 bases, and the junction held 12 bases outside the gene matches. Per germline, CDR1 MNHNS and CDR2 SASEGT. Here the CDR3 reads CASSDGGSTVEEQYF. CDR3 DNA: TGTGCCAGCAGTGATGGCGGGAGTACCGTGGAGGAGCAGTACTTC.

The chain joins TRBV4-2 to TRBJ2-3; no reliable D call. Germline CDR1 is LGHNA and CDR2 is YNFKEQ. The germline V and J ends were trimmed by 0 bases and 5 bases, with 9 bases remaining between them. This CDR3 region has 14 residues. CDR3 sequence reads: CASSQEVDRDTQYF. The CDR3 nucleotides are TGTGCCAGCAGCCAAGAAGTCGATAGAGATACGCAGTATTTT.

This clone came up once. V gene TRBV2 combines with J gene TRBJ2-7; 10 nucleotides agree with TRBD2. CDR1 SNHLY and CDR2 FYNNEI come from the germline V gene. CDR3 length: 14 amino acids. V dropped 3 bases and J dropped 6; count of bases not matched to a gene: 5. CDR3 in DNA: TGTGCCAGCAGTGATCCTAGCGGGGGCTCCGAGCAGTACTTC. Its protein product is CASSDPSGGSEQYF. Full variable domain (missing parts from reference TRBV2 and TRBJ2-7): EPEVTQTPSHQVTQMGQEVILRCVPISNHLYFYWYRQILGQKVEFLVSFYNNEISEKSEIFDDQFSVERPDGSNFTLKIRSTKLEDSAMYFCASSDPSGGSEQYFGPGTRLTVT.

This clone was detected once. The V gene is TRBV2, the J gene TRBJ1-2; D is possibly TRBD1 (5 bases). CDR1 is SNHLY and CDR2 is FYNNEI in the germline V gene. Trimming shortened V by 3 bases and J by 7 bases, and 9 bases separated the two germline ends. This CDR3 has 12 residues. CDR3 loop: CASSEQGGGYTF. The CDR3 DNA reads TGTGCCAGCAGTGAGCAGGGTGGTGGCTACACCTTC.